This TCR beta chain was obtained from a study of blood T cell repertoires in COVID-19. Assay used: immunoSEQ multiplex PCR; TCRdb lists only in-frame clones, some missing. The data contain some 200,000 clones, about 87% of them seen just once; the ten biggest clones take up around 1%. The CDR3 loop spans 15 amino acids. Trimming removed 3 bases from V and 7 bases from J; junction bases left unmatched: 9. Germline CDR1 LNHDA, CDR2 SQIVND (reference sequence). The receptor was isolated from a woman aged 18-29 years who had recovered from COVID-19. Sequencing was performed on peripheral blood. V and J are TRBV19 and TRBJ1-5, with 7 bases identical to TRBD1. The CDR3 sequence is CASSMGPTGRQPQHF. The DNA of the CDR3 is TGTGCCAGTAGTATGGGTCCGACAGGGCGGCAGCCCCAGCATTTT.